One T cell receptor (beta chain) is described in this entry. Antigen unknown. The sample comes from a study of T cells in localized non-small cell lung cancer. Repertoires were generated with immunoSEQ multiplex PCR, while TCRdb's copy carries only in-frame clones and drops some. Of tens of thousands of clones in the sample, roughly 86% were seen once. Whole-study results and caveats: T cell clonality was highest in uninvolved adjacent lung, above tumor. Paired adjacent lung recovered a median about 61 of the top 100 tumor clones. Higher T cell density in the blood was associated with longer overall survival, whereas higher adjacent-lung clonality associated with shorter survival. Owing to sequencing of a solitary tumor region, heterogeneity cannot be discounted.

The CDR3 has 14 amino acids. The starting material was peripheral blood, obtained before any cancer treatment. This TCR derives from an older female donor with stage I squamous cell lung carcinoma. V is TRBV21-1 and J is TRBJ1-2. TRBV21-1 represents a pseudogene. The CDR3 here is CASSKDRGTYGYTF. CDR3 nucleotides: TGTGCCAGCAGCAAAGATCGTGGAACCTATGGCTACACCTTC.